The present entry profiles one TCR beta chain with its context. Individuals aged about 18 to 89 years were recruited from 24 US areas. For recovered donors of Cohort 3, there were two negative PCRs, clearance, or symptom resolution. CDR3 length equals 20 residues. The data are from a study of blood T cell repertoires in COVID-19. Study in general: From T cells, B-cell-depleted T cells, or PBMCs came the material, which was cDNA or gDNA.

Produced via immunoSEQ multiplex PCR; TCRdb's table is partial and in-frame only. The table has roughly 250,000 clones, 80% to 90% seen once. The sequence derives from a woman between 18 and 29 years old who had recovered from COVID-19. The chain links TRBV21-1 to TRBJ2-3; TRBD2 is the table's D call, not checked against the DNA. TRBV21-1 has pseudogene status. The sample comprised PBMCs or T cells enriched from blood (not recorded which). CDR3 DNA: TGTGCCAGCAGCAAATTCGTTTACGTTTGGTCGAACTTCAACACAGATACGCAGTATTTT. This codes for CASSKFVYVWSNFNTDTQYF.